This T cell receptor beta chain was sequenced during a study of cytomegalovirus exposure and HLA in healthy donors (dated by TCRdb to the late 2010s). With respect to the entire study: An earlier analysis of some 600 of the donors reported 276 Gb of sequence data and some 110 million unique TCR beta sequences obtained from 150 million to 200 million T cells. An early release that covered some 640 HLA-typed donors contained around 330 gigabases of sequencing data and around 80 million unique TCR sequences. Of the roughly 400 genotyped donors, approximately 81% were placed in the genetic ancestry cluster associated with self-reported Caucasian donors. The study was designed to test whether signatures of past pathogen exposure could be identified by cataloging public T cell receptors. The study used immunosequencing to profile the T cell repertoires of under 700 subjects and linked those repertoires to cytomegalovirus serostatus. Besides the first cohort of about 730 subjects, a separate validation cohort made up of 95 to 150 different subjects was used. To predict cytomegalovirus infection status, the study brought together high-throughput TCR immunosequencing, statistical association of individual TCRs with disease status, and machine learning. A later analysis re-examined previously published TCR beta repertoires from more than 550 donors and added high-resolution HLA genotyping to investigate patterns of TCR occurrence. The later analysis used no new phenotypic data to find candidate immune exposures, relying instead on TCR beta sequences and their occurrence across donors. An earlier analysis of 500 to 650 of the donors applied high-throughput TCR beta sequencing to assess whether each TCR beta V gene segment acted as functional or pseudogenic. Donor age, sex, ethnicity and CMV serostatus were compiled alongside the repertoire data. In a later genetic analysis, genome-wide SNP genotypes for about three fifths of the roughly 670 donors were used, and that subset was treated as a discovery cohort. Every repertoire in the discovery cohort had been generated on one and the same sequencing platform. Class I and class II HLA loci were covered by the typing at four-digit resolution. Typing coverage differed by locus: A, B, C, DRB1 and DQB1 were typed in roughly 620-630 donors, DQA1 in 500 to 550, DPA1 in roughly 590, and DPB1 in 472. Several DR-DQ haplotypes were treated as single units for association and clustering because of strong linkage in the cohort. Among about 360 genotyped donors of the cohort, an average of approximately 250,000 unique TCR beta nucleotide sequences were sequenced per donor, approximately 20% of them non-productive. The study at large found these results: Because some donors lacked HLA typing at each locus, the association tests relied only on the typed subset. A further reported finding was that TCR beta sequences accurately predicted the HLA-A and HLA-B alleles for most subjects in the first cohort. According to a later analysis, most CMV-associated TCR beta chains appeared to be HLA-restricted, and the HLA associations seemed to be driven largely by CMV exposure. In a later analysis, 15,000 to 20,000 TCR beta sequences were associated with specific HLA alleles at a false discovery rate of 0.05. While some public TCRs were present in many individuals, most TCR sequences turned up only very rarely across donors. In a later genetic analysis, fewer N-insertions in productive TCRs were reported among donors in an Asian-associated ancestry cluster than the roughly 640-donor mean. Because counts were too low, about 18 rarely observed V segments, including chromosome 9 orphons, were left out of the earlier analysis of a few hundred of the donors. CMV serostatus was the only immune exposure information available for the cohort. The study gave a list of under 200 TCR beta chains associated with cytomegalovirus. Cytomegalovirus status was reported to be diagnosed by the classifier with high specificity and sensitivity in both the original and validation cohorts. In vitro tests confirmed that a few of the cytomegalovirus-associated TCR beta chains recognize cytomegalovirus antigens. The cohort was sequenced for TCR beta chains only, and without alpha or paired-chain data the features that could be detected were limited. In an earlier analysis of around 500 of the donors, most TCR beta V segments appeared in productive rearrangements about 87% or about 30% of the time, broadly matching IMGT annotations. The presence/absence analyses assumed that sequencing depth was roughly uniform across donors, and that assumption may not be true. In a later analysis, the rate of TCR association differed among HLA loci, with DRB1 alleles having the most associated TCRs and HLA-C alleles having the fewest. Strong co-occurrence of HLA alleles, especially DR and DQ, made assigning TCR associations to individual alleles difficult. In a later analysis, HLA-associated TCR beta chains showed more clonal expansion and lower generation probabilities than non-associated chains that were equally common. An association between a missense DCLRE1C variant and V-gene and J-gene trimming of TCR beta chains was found in a later genetic analysis and replicated in an independent cohort. A later analysis reported that several top co-occurrence clusters appeared linked to parvovirus B19, influenza, CMV and Epstein-Barr virus. Linkage disequilibrium might explain the correlated functional status among segregating V segments, but an unknown experimental factor could not be ruled out. A group of highly shared sequence variants was considered likely to be a technical artifact of the sequencing pipeline. It was suggested by the authors that the approach could potentially be generalized to other disease states and immunological phenotypes.

The receptor library was made with the immunoSEQ multiplex PCR assay. A mixture of 60 forward primers for TCR Vbeta segments and 13 reverse primers for TCR Jbeta segments was used in the multiplex PCR. The CDR3 region of rearranged TCR beta genes was amplified from genomic DNA with a multiplex PCR assay. The amplified TCR beta libraries were sequenced on the Illumina HiSeq System as 87-base-pair reads. The paper's processing steps were these. A later analysis tallied 75 million to 85 million unique TCR beta chains across the roughly 610 repertoires, and some 12 million of those chains were shared by two or more donors. A nearest-neighbor algorithm error-corrected the raw reads and collapsed the reads into unique sequences, merging closely related sequences to remove PCR and sequencing errors. Alignment of CDR3 sequences to IMGT reference sequences was used to assign V, D and J gene segments. For a sequence to be retained, a match of at least six nucleotides to both a V gene segment and a J gene segment was required. A rearrangement was called productive if the CDR3 had no stop codons and remained in frame with V and J, and every other rearrangement was called non-productive. CDR3 was defined according to IMGT convention as the region running from the second conserved V-encoded cysteine to the conserved J-encoded phenylalanine. The earlier analysis of about 560 of the donors excluded any sequence lacking an unambiguous match to a single V gene segment. In an earlier analysis of approximately 560 of the donors, a V segment was called functional when productive rearrangements were above 56.7%, and segregating when the standard deviation between donors exceeded 5%. A statistical classification framework was built for diagnosing cytomegalovirus status from the catalog of TCR beta chain sequences. V and J gene assignment, in a later analysis, came from comparing TCR nucleotide sequences with IMGT/GENE-DB human TR gene sequences. The TCRdist pipeline was used in a later analysis to assign CDR3 sequences and most-parsimonious VDJ recombination scenarios. A later analysis defined each TCR beta chain by its CDR3 amino acid sequence plus V-gene family, and excluded reads lacking a unique V-gene family. To address suspected cross-contamination and a sequencing artifact, a later analysis removed roughly 580 highly shared, low-generation-probability nucleotide sequences. In a later analysis, a clonal expansion index was calculated for each public chain from normalized within-repertoire ranks of inferred template counts. A later analysis computed generation probabilities with a VDJ recombination model fitted to out-of-frame rearrangements, and checked the results against IGoR. A later analysis scored TCR-TCR, TCR-HLA and TCR-CMV co-occurrence with hypergeometric tests, applying a repertoire-size bias correction to TCR pairs. False discovery rates were estimated in a later analysis by permuting HLA or CMV assignments 20 times. In a later analysis, co-occurring TCRs were grouped using DBSCAN, and TCRdist sequence similarity was added for clustering within HLA-allele-positive subsets. Repertoires with fewer than 30,000 or more than 120,000 public chains, plus five repertoires with anomalous nucleotide sharing, were excluded from co-occurrence clustering. TCRdb took over this immuneACCESS table, retaining in-frame rearrangements with V and J assigned. Such tables are incomplete; in checked studies, under half of the missing clones stem from an unresolved V gene, and the remainder is unexplained. Clone size and V and J calls were adopted from that table, with D and trimming inferred from the DNA. The sample table records about 35,000 clones. Roughly 3.5% of the sample belongs to the ten largest clones.

The cohort consisted of 666 healthy bone marrow donors. All cohort members were sampled while nominally healthy, although unrecorded immune exposures were likely present. The donor was CMV seronegative and belonged to the group of over 350 seronegative cohort members. Every donor gave a peripheral blood sample, and the peripheral blood mononuclear cells from that sample were used for TCR beta sequencing. Genomic DNA extraction from the blood cell samples was performed with the Qiagen DNeasy Blood Extraction Kit. With respect to this clone: Its target antigen remains unknown.

This receptor was obtained from a man aged 35 to 55 in good health and CMV-seronegative. The source material was PBMCs.

Read as DNA, the sequence is TGCGCCAGCAGCTTTTTTCCGGGACAGGGGTTCAACGAGCAGTACTTC. It translates as CASSFFPGQGFNEQYF. The V gene is TRBV4-1 and the J gene is TRBJ2-7; 10 central bases correspond to TRBD1. Trimmed from V: 5 bases; trimmed from J: 5 bases; junction bases lacking a gene match: 12. The CDR3 measures 16 amino acids from cysteine to phenylalanine. The only DNA kept is the CDR3, 48 bases in frame from the first base. Taken from the germline V gene, the CDR1 and CDR2 loops are MGHRA and YSYEKL.